This T cell receptor (beta chain) was retrieved from a study of blood T cell repertoires in COVID-19. How the authors handled the data: Amplification of reference gene primers was used by the study to estimate nucleated cell counts. Profiling relied on immunoSEQ multiplex PCR, and the TCRdb table lists in-frame clones only, not all of them. From that table come the V and J calls and clone size; the DNA was used to work out D and trimming. Among around 170,000 clones listed, under 90% were seen once. Trimming at V came to 3 bases and at J to 3 bases, leaving 9 bases not matched to a gene. The germline CDR1 and CDR2 sequences are SGHRS and YFSETQ. The CDR3 has 17 amino acids.

This TCR came from a man aged 45-65 years who had recovered from COVID-19. The source material was PBMCs or T cells enriched from blood (not recorded which). This chain joins TRBV5-1 and TRBJ2-3, with 11 bases matching TRBD1. In DNA form, the CDR3 reads TGCGCCAGCAGCTACCTCCAAGGGACAGGGGGGACAGATACGCAGTATTTT. Encoded protein: CASSYLQGTGGTDTQYF.